The 9 T cell receptor beta chains below were found in one sample sequenced in a study of shared T cell receptors in the human thymus. Sequencing used immunoSEQ multiplex PCR; TCRdb keeps in-frame clones, though not all of them. The table includes some 640,000 clones, about 90% detected once. The same sample was also studied in work on human thymus T cells.

Material: thymocytes. The receptors come from a boy in the first two years of life with a congenital heart defect.

The V and J genes are TRBV10-3 and TRBJ2-3; 12 bases are shared with TRBD2. The CDR3 length is 16 residues. V lost 3 bases to trimming and J lost 2 bases; unmatched junction nucleotides: 3. Germline lookup yields CDR1 ENHRY and CDR2 SYGVKD. The CDR3 DNA sequence: TGTGCCATCAGTGATGGACTAGCGGGGCCCACAGATACGCAGTATTTT. This sequence encodes CAISDGLAGPTDTQYF.

Regarding this clone: The same CDR3 arises from other DNA sequences in this sample as well. The rearrangement links TRBV25-1 to TRBJ2-5, with 11 bases identical to TRBD1. V was pared by 7 bases and J by 5 bases, with 3 bases of the junction left unmatched. This CDR3 spans 13 amino acids. The germline V gene has CDR1 MGHDK and CDR2 SYGVNS. CDR3 residues: CASKDRGLETQYF. The CDR3 bases are TGTGCCAGCAAGGACAGGGGGCTTGAGACCCAGTACTTC.

This rearrangement joins TRBV6-5 to TRBJ2-3; possible D gene TRBD1, 5 bases. V dropped 2 bases and J dropped 3 bases, with 12 bases sitting between them. This CDR3 has 15 amino acids. The germline CDR1 and CDR2 sequences are MNHEY and SVGAGI. CDR3 DNA: TGTGCCAGCAGTTACGGGCAGGGCTGGACAGATACGCAGTATTTT. Translation: CASSYGQGWTDTQYF.

To note about this clone: This CDR3 is also generated by other DNA sequences in the sample. This chain connects TRBV4-3 to TRBJ1-6; D might be TRBD1 (6 bases). V was shortened by 4 bases and J by 0 bases, with 16 bases between the two germline ends. This CDR3 spans 18 amino acids. CDR1 and CDR2 (germline): LGHNA, YSLEER. CDR3 loop: CASSPDRGALSYNSPLHF. Written as DNA, the CDR3 is TGCGCCAGCAGCCCAGATCGGGGGGCTCTCTCCTATAATTCACCCCTCCACTTT.

This clone was observed a handful of times. This chain links TRBV6-1 with TRBJ2-7; D is possibly TRBD2 (6 bases). Trimming cost V 8 bases and J 0 bases, with 14 bases left between them. The CDR3 has 14 residues. The V gene's germline CDR1 is MNHNS and CDR2 SASEGT. The DNA of the CDR3 is TGTGCCAGCGTAGCGGCCTTATCCTCCTACGAGCAGTACTTC. Its protein is CASVAALSSYEQYF.

The V and J genes are TRBV21-1 and TRBJ1-1; the tabulated D call, TRBD1, remains unverified against the DNA. TRBV21-1 is marked as a pseudogene. CDR3 length: 14 amino acids. CDR3 bases: TGTGCCAGCAGCAAACAACAAATGAACACTGAAGCTTTCTTT. This gives the protein CASSKQQMNTEAFF.

This sequence joins TRBV27 and TRBJ2-7, with 16 positions matching TRBD2. V was pared by 5 bases and J by 3 bases, with 19 bases of the junction left unmatched. Germline CDR1 reads MNHEY; CDR2 reads SMNVEV (reference sequence). The CDR3 totals 21 residues. The chain's CDR3 is CASSPWGGPGTSGRENYEQYF. The CDR3 coding sequence is TGTGCCAGCAGTCCGTGGGGGGGGCCGGGGACTAGCGGGAGGGAAAACTACGAGCAGTACTTC.

This clone was seen a single time. The chain couples TRBV19 to TRBJ2-2; 12 positions match TRBD2. CDR3 length: 20 residues. Germline CDR1 reads LNHDA; CDR2 reads SQIVND (reference sequence). V shed 0 bases and J 4 bases; nucleotides not matched to a gene: 12. The CDR3, as DNA: TGTGCCAGTAGTATAGATCAGCCTAGCGGGGGGGCCCGGGCCACCGGGGAGCTGTTTTTT. It translates to CASSIDQPSGGARATGELFF.

The CDR3 DNA reads TGTGCCAGCAGCCGGTATCGATCGGGTGGCTACACCTTC. This sequence encodes CASSRYRSGGYTF. This chain links TRBV5-6 with TRBJ1-2, with D hard to call. This CDR3 has 13 residues. Trimming pared 4 bases from V and 7 bases from J, leaving 14 bases between. Germline CDR1 reads SGHDT; CDR2 reads YYEEEE. The variable domain in full, with the rest retrieved from reference TRBV5-6 and TRBJ1-2, is DAGVTQSPTHLIKTRGQQVTLRCSPKSGHDTVSWYQQALGQGPQFIFQYYEEEERQRGNFPDRFSGHQFPNYSSELNVNALLLGDSALYLCASSRYRSGGYTFGSGTRLTVV.